The 10 T cell receptor beta chains in this list originate from one sample, sequenced in a study of cytomegalovirus exposure and HLA in healthy donors (dated by TCRdb to 2015 to 2018). The method was the immunoSEQ multiplex PCR assay. For the multiplex PCR, a mixture combining 60 forward primers for TCR Vbeta segments and 13 reverse primers for TCR Jbeta segments was used. The immuneACCESS repertoire file appears here via TCRdb, limited to in-frame rearrangements. These files lack a portion of the clones; in checked studies, under half of the deficit traces to unresolved V genes, and the cause of the others is not known. This sample lists roughly 170,000 clones; less than 90% were detected once. The top ten clonotypes cover roughly 4.5% of the sample. The sample taken for sequencing was PBMCs. These receptors came from a woman in her 50s in good health and CMV-seropositive.

CDR3 in amino acids: CAWSVIGTGTAHEKLFF. CDR3 DNA: TGTGCCTGGAGTGTAATAGGGACAGGGACGGCCCATGAAAAACTGTTTTTT. The rearrangement uses TRBV30 and TRBJ1-4; the match to TRBD1 covers 9 bases. CDR1 and CDR2 (germline): GTSNPN, SVGIG (reference sequence). Trimming removed 0 bases from V and 6 bases from J; junction bases left unmatched: 11. CDR3 length: 17 amino acids.

This clone was counted once. The J gene is TRBJ2-2, the V gene TRBV4-2; 9 bases match TRBD1. CDR1 is LGHNA and CDR2 is YNFKEQ in the germline V gene. J gave up 6 bases and V 4 bases, and 6 bases lay outside the gene matches. The CDR3 is 15 amino acids. The CDR3 protein is CASSPRDRDAGELFF. Written as DNA, the CDR3 is TGTGCCAGCAGCCCGCGGGACAGGGACGCCGGGGAGCTGTTTTTT.

In DNA, the CDR3 is TGTGCCAGCAGGGGACAGTCAACTAATGAAAAACTGTTTTTT. It specifies CASRGQSTNEKLFF. This chain connects TRBV2 to TRBJ1-4; TRBD1 agrees at 7 bases. CDR1 and CDR2 from the germline V gene are SNHLY and FYNNEI. The CDR3 covers 14 residues. Trimming removed 6 bases from V and 0 bases from J; junction bases left unmatched: 1. Drawing the rest from reference TRBV2 and TRBJ1-4, the complete variable domain is EPEVTQTPSHQVTQMGQEVILRCVPISNHLYFYWYRQILGQKVEFLVSFYNNEISEKSEIFDDQFSVERPDGSNFTLKIRSTKLEDSAMYFCASRGQSTNEKLFFGSGTQLSVL.

Concerning this clone: The sample carries other DNA sequences with the same CDR3. The rearrangement uses TRBV18 and TRBJ2-5; a weak D match, TRBD2 (6 bases). The CDR3 loop spans 15 amino acids. The V end lost 1 base, the J end lost 2 bases, and 11 bases lay between the germline ends. Germline V lookup: CDR1 KGHSH, CDR2 LQKENI. CDR3 nucleotides: TGTGCCAGCTCACCACGGGACCGGGGGCAAGAGACCCAGTACTTC. Protein: CASSPRDRGQETQYF.

This chain joins TRBV11-2 and TRBJ2-5, with no clear D. The CDR3 has 13 residues. V was shortened by 3 bases and J by 1 base, with 6 bases between the two germline ends. Germline CDR1 SGHAT, CDR2 FQNNGV. CDR3 sequence (DNA): TGTGCCAGCAGCTTCACTCTCCAAGAGACCCAGTACTTC. It is translated as CASSFTLQETQYF.

The V gene is TRBV7-8, the J gene TRBJ2-7, with 8 bases that match TRBD1. The ends lost 1 base at V and 0 bases at J; junction bases unmatched: 8. The CDR3 loop spans 17 amino acids. Looked up from germline, CDR1 is SGHVS and CDR2 is FQNEAQ. The CDR3 sequence: CASSLVGGQAYSYEQYF. The DNA of the CDR3 is TGTGCCAGCAGCTTAGTCGGGGGACAGGCCTACTCCTACGAGCAGTACTTC.

The chain links TRBV28 to TRBJ2-1; 7 nucleotides line up with TRBD1. J lost 3 bases, V lost 4 bases, and 3 bases had no gene match. The CDR3 totals 14 residues. CDR1 MDHEN and CDR2 SYDVKM come from the germline V gene. CDR3 sequence: CASSSQGIYNEQFF. The CDR3 DNA sequence: TGTGCCAGCAGTTCACAGGGGATCTACAATGAGCAGTTCTTC.

CDR3 DNA: TGTGCCAGCAGCTTGTCCGCAGGCGGGGGATACACCTTC. Encoded protein: CASSLSAGGGYTF. V and J are TRBV11-2 and TRBJ1-2; tentative D call: TRBD1 (5 bases). The CDR3 loop spans 13 amino acids. With 3 bases removed from V and 11 bases from J, the gap between germline ends came to 16 bases. From germline, CDR1 is SGHAT and CDR2 FQNNGV. The whole variable domain, remainder taken from reference TRBV11-2 and TRBJ1-2, is EAGVAQSPRYKIIEKRQSVAFWCNPISGHATLYWYQQILGQGPKLLIQFQNNGVVDDSQLPKDRFSAERLKGVDSTLKIQPAKLEDSAVYLCASSLSAGGGYTFGSGTRLTVV.

The V and J genes are TRBV6-1 and TRBJ2-3; D is ambiguous. CDR3 length: 14 amino acids. Germline V gene sequence: CDR1 MNHNS, CDR2 SASEGT. V was shortened by 8 bases and J by 2 bases, with 14 bases between the two germline ends. CDR3 sequence (DNA): TGTGCCAGCTCCCCGTCGAGTCACACAGATACGCAGTATTTT. Protein sequence: CASSPSSHTDTQYF.

This rearrangement joins TRBV5-1 to TRBJ2-7; possibly TRBD1 for D (5 bases). In germline, CDR1 is SGHRS, CDR2 YFSETQ. The length of the CDR3 is 13 residues. V was shortened by 4 bases and J by 2 bases, with 10 bases between the two germline ends. The CDR3 is CASSPDIPYEQYF. CDR3 sequence (DNA): TGCGCCAGCAGCCCGGACATACCCTACGAGCAGTACTTC.